This T cell receptor (beta chain) is from a study of cytomegalovirus exposure and HLA in healthy donors. This clone is labeled medium-sized (0.01 to 0.1%). Its antigen is undetermined. The data were produced by immunoSEQ multiplex PCR, yet TCRdb's version contains in-frame clones alone and is incomplete. The sample has fewer than 150,000 clones, around 85% seen once; the top ten hold about 4.2%. General study results and limits: Reported performance of the classifier showed diagnosis of cytomegalovirus status with high specificity and sensitivity. TCR beta chains numbering 164 were designated cytomegalovirus-associated. According to a subsequent analysis, TCR clusters from the first cohort were inclined to appear together in the 120 validation repertoires.

Trimming shortened V by 0 bases and J by 8 bases, and 12 bases separated the two germline ends. This CDR3 is 14 amino acids long. Germline-derived CDR1 and CDR2 are SGDLS and YYNGEE. This sequence joins TRBV9 and TRBJ2-1; no firm D call. The specimen was PBMCs. This clonotype was sampled from a man between 18 and 35 years old in good health and CMV-seropositive. As DNA, the CDR3 is TGTGCCAGCAGCGTAGGTGGAGCGTGGGATGAGCAGTTCTTC. Its protein product is CASSVGGAWDEQFF.